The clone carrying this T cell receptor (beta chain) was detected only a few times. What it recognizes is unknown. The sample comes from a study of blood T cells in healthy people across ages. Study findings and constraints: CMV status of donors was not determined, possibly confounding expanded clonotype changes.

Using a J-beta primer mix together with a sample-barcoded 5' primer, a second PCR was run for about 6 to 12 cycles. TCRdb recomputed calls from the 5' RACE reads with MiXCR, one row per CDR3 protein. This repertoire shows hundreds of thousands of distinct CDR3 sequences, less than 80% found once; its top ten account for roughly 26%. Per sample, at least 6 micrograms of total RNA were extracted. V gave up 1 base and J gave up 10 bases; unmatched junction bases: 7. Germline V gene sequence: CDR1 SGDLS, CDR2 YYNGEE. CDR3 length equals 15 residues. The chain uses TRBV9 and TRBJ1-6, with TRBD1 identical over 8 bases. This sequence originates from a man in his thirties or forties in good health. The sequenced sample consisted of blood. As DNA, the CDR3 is TGTGCCAGCAGCGTATTTGCAGGGGGCCAATCACCCCTCCACTTT. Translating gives CASSVFAGGQSPLHF.